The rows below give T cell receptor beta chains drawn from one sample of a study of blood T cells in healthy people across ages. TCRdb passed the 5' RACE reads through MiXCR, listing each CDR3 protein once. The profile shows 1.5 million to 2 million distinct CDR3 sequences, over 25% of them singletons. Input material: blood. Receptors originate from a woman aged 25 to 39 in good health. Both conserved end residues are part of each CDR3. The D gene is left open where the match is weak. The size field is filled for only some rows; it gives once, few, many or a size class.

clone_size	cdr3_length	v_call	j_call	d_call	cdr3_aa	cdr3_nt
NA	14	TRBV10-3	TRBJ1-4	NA	CAISDGTDGEKLFF	TGTGCCATCAGTGATGGAACCGACGGGGAAAAACTGTTTTTT
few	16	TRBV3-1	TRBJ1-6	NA	CASSPTWGSDGSPLHF	TGTGCCAGCAGCCCTACGTGGGGGTCCGACGGTTCACCCCTCCACTTT
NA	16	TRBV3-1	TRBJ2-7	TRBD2	CASSPQVVAGGGEQYF	TGTGCCAGCAGCCCCCAGGTGGTAGCGGGGGGAGGCGAGCAGTACTTC
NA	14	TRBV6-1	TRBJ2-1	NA	CASTQSAGYNEQFF	TGTGCCAGCACCCAGTCGGCGGGCTACAATGAGCAGTTCTTC
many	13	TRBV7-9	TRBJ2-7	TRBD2	CASSSSGGNEQYF	TGTGCCAGCAGCTCGAGCGGGGGAAACGAGCAGTACTTC
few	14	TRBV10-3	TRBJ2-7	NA	CAIRAGTGPYEQYF	TGTGCCATCAGAGCCGGGACGGGGCCCTACGAGCAGTACTTC
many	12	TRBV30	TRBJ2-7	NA	CAWRAPTLEQYF	TGTGCCTGGAGGGCGCCGACCCTCGAGCAGTACTTC
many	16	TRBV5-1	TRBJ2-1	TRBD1	CASTQTGTGAYNEQFF	TGCGCCAGTACTCAAACTGGGACAGGGGCCTACAATGAGCAGTTCTTC
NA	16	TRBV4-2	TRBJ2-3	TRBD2	CASSLSGGAETDTQYF	TGTGCCAGCAGCCTCTCGGGGGGGGCCGAAACAGATACGCAGTATTTT
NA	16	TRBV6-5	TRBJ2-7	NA	CASSYSNQGIPYEQYF	TGTGCCAGCAGTTACTCGAATCAGGGCATCCCCTACGAGCAGTACTTC
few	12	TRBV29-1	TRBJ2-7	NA	CSPPGYSDEQYF	TGCAGCCCTCCCGGGTATTCGGACGAGCAGTACTTC
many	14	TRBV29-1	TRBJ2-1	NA	CSVDLGASYNEQFF	TGCAGCGTTGATCTCGGGGCCTCCTACAATGAGCAGTTCTTC
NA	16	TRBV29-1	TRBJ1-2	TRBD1	CSVEPPGDRSLYGYTF	TGCAGCGTTGAACCTCCAGGGGACAGGAGTCTCTATGGCTACACCTTC
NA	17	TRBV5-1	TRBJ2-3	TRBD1	CASSLEGQIASTDTQYF	TGCGCCAGCAGCTTGGAGGGACAGATCGCTAGCACAGATACGCAGTATTTT
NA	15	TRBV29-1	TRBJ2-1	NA	CSVEQPSASYNEQFF	TGCAGCGTTGAGCAGCCTAGCGCCTCCTACAATGAGCAGTTCTTC
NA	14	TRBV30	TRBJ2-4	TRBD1	CAWSARQGDGEQYF	TGTGCCTGGAGTGCCCGACAGGGGGATGGAGAGCAGTACTTC
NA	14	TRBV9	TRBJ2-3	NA	CASSMTLNTDTQYF	TGTGCCAGCAGCATGACGCTGAACACAGATACGCAGTATTTT